This entry is about one T cell receptor (beta chain). The record originates from a study of shared clonotypes between healthy human individuals. Study in general: Donor composition was a couple of women and a few men, aged 18 to 49.

Using 200 ng DNA, around 30,000 T cell genomes, the sorted-subset replicate PCRs were run. In the authors' workflow: Junction-only immunoSEQ data arrived without quality scores, meaning filtering differed. This table comes from immunoSEQ multiplex PCR, and its TCRdb copy is limited to in-frame clones, with some not included. The DNA was the basis for D and trimming; V, J and clone size are from that table. The table shows roughly 1,500,000 clones, with approximately 98% occurring only once. The germline V gene has CDR1 LNHNV and CDR2 YYDKDF (reference sequence). There are 14 residues in the CDR3. V was clipped by 0 bases and J by 4 bases, with 10 bases between them.

The J gene is TRBJ2-7, the V gene TRBV15; D might be TRBD1 (6 bases). The receptor was isolated from a young man in good health. Sequenced sample: naive CD4+ T cells sorted from blood. Subset of the sample: CD45RA+ positively selected. The CDR3 protein is CATSREPTGYEQYF. CDR3 sequence (DNA): TGTGCCACCAGCAGAGAACCCACAGGGTACGAGCAGTACTTC.